Included here is one T cell receptor beta chain sequence, with context. Antigen unknown. This sample was included in a study of identical twins. Study findings and constraints: The more abundant beta clonotypes in cord blood had fewer insertions, and memory repertoires did not show this.

In TCRdb, the 5' RACE reads were re-called with MiXCR into one record per CDR3 protein. The sample lists about 470,000 distinct CDR3 sequences, about 24% occurring once. The sample was also reused in another study, on T cells expressing NK-cell markers.

The TCR sequence derives from a woman aged 18-30 years in good health. Sequencing was performed on CD4+ T cells sorted from blood.

CDR3 bases: TGCGCCAGCAGTAGGGACCAGAATTCACCCCTCCACTTT. It yields the protein CASSRDQNSPLHF. V is TRBV10-2 and J is TRBJ1-6; maybe TRBD1 (5 bases). Germline CDR1 and CDR2: WSHSY and SAAADI. The CDR3 has 13 residues. The V end was cut by 5 bases, the J end by 7 bases, with 9 bases between.